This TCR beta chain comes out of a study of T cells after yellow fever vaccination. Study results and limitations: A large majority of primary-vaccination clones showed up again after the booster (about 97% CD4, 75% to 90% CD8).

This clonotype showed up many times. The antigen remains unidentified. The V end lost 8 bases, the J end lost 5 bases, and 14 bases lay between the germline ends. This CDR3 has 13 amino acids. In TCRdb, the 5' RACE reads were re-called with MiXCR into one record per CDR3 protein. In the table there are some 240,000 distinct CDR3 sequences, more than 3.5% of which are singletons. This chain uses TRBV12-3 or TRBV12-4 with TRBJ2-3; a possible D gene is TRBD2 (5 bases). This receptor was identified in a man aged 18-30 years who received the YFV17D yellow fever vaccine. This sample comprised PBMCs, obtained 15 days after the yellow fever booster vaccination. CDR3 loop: CASQSLAGDTQYF. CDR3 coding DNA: TGTGCCAGCCAGTCCCTAGCCGGAGATACGCAGTATTTT.